The 24 T cell receptor beta chains presented below share a single source sample, sequenced in a study of blood T cell repertoires in COVID-19. Sequencing was performed with immunoSEQ multiplex PCR; in TCRdb, only in-frame clones are kept and a portion is missing. The sample has approximately 220,000 clones, around 83% seen once. Material for sequencing was PBMCs or T cells enriched from blood (not recorded which). The receptors originated from a woman in her thirties or forties who had recovered from COVID-19.

This clone was seen just once. The chain couples TRBV7-9 to TRBJ2-2; no clear D. CDR1 is SEHNR, CDR2 FQNEAQ, per germline (reference sequence). This CDR3 spans 11 amino acids. The ends were cut back, 2 bases at V and 8 bases at J, with 3 bases in the middle. CDR3 residues: CASSLSGELFF. CDR3 bases: TGTGCCAGCAGCTTATCTGGGGAGCTGTTTTTT.

This clone was seen just once. The chain is built from TRBV30 and TRBJ2-1, with 8 bases aligning to TRBD2. The CDR3 runs to 12 residues. The germline V gene has CDR1 GTSNPN and CDR2 SVGIG (reference sequence). Losses at the gene ends were 4 bases for V and 9 bases for J; bases not matched to a gene: 5. Here the CDR3 DNA reads TGTGCCTGGACGGAGCGGGAGAGTGAGCAGTTCTTC. Protein: CAWTERESEQFF.

This clone was counted between two and nine times. The chain combines TRBV5-1 with TRBJ2-7; 11 nucleotides line up with TRBD2. CDR3 size: 15 residues. Germline loops: CDR1 SGHRS, CDR2 YFSETQ. Trimming at V came to 4 bases and at J to 2 bases, leaving 5 bases not matched to a gene. CDR3 protein: CASSPTSGSTYEQYF. In DNA form, the CDR3 reads TGCGCCAGCAGCCCCACTAGCGGGAGTACCTACGAGCAGTACTTC.

The rearrangement links TRBV6-5 to TRBJ1-2; maybe TRBD1 (6 bases). Looked up from germline, CDR1 is MNHEY and CDR2 is SVGAGI. The CDR3 loop spans 15 amino acids. The V end was cut by 0 bases, the J end by 8 bases, with 16 bases between. The CDR3 nucleotides are TGTGCCAGCAGTTACTCTCGATCAGGGGAAAAAGGCTACACCTTC. Its translation is CASSYSRSGEKGYTF.

This chain links TRBV19 with TRBJ1-5, with 7 bases that match TRBD1. V lost 1 base and J lost 0; bases outside the gene matches: 3. Germline V gene data show CDR1 as LNHDA and CDR2 as SQIVND (reference sequence). The length of the CDR3 is 16 residues. Here the CDR3 DNA reads TGTGCCAGTAGTATAGCGACAGGGTATAGCAATCAGCCCCAGCATTTT. It yields the protein CASSIATGYSNQPQHF.

The sample holds a few counts of this clone. The chain links TRBV27 to TRBJ1-3; D is undetermined. V lost 4 bases and J 4 bases, leaving 8 bases between the germline ends. The CDR3 sequence is 13 residues long. The germline V gene encodes CDR1 MNHEY and CDR2 SMNVEV (reference sequence). The CDR3: CASSWRLGNTIYF. CDR3 nucleotide sequence: TGTGCCAGCAGTTGGAGGCTCGGAAACACCATATATTTT.

This rearrangement joins TRBV14 to TRBJ2-2; TRBD2 matches 8 bases. Germline assignment: CDR1 SGHDN and CDR2 FVKESK. J gave up 5 bases and V 4 bases, and 9 bases lay outside the gene matches. The CDR3 length is 16 residues. The CDR3 sequence: CASSPLGAGATGELFF. In nucleotides, the CDR3 is TGTGCCAGCAGCCCTCTTGGAGCGGGAGCGACCGGGGAGCTGTTTTTT.

The rearrangement links TRBV7-9 to TRBJ1-6, with D possibly matching TRBD1 (5 bases). Looked up from germline, CDR1 is SEHNR and CDR2 is FQNEAQ (reference sequence). The CDR3 is 13 residues long. Deletions cut 5 bases from V and 11 bases from J, with 13 bases between. The CDR3 DNA is TGTGCCAGCAGCGGTGACAGTTCCCCACCCCTCCACTTT. It encodes CASSGDSSPPLHF.

The CDR3 region is CASSAHRTGFNYGYTF. The CDR3 DNA sequence: TGTGCCAGCAGCGCCCACCGGACAGGGTTTAACTATGGCTACACCTTC. The chain uses TRBV21-1 and TRBJ1-2; TRBD1 is the table's D call and was not checked against the DNA. TRBV21-1 is marked as a pseudogene. This CDR3 is built from 16 residues.

This clone has more than one count but fewer than ten. Other DNA sequences from this sample encode an identical CDR3 as well. The chain employs TRBV16 and TRBJ2-5; no definite D call. The V gene's germline CDR1 is KGHSY and CDR2 FQNENV. This CDR3 is 12 amino acids long. V lost 2 bases, J lost 5 bases, and 6 bases lay in between. DNA for the CDR3: TGTGCCAGCAGCCAAGTCGAGGAGACCCAGTACTTC. Protein product: CASSQVEETQYF.

This rearrangement joins TRBV11-2 to TRBJ2-7; no clear D gene. The germline CDR1 and CDR2 sequences are SGHAT and FQNNGV. Trimming removed 2 bases from V and 4 bases from J, with 15 bases in between. The CDR3 has 15 residues. CDR3 DNA: TGTGCCAGCAGCTTATTCGGTAGTCAGGTTTACGAGCAGTACTTC. It translates to CASSLFGSQVYEQYF.

The V and J genes are TRBV6-5 and TRBJ2-1, with TRBD2 identical over 10 bases. Germline V gene lookup returns CDR1 MNHEY and CDR2 SVGAGI. This CDR3 contains 15 residues. V gave up 6 bases and J gave up 7 bases; unmatched junction bases: 9. As DNA, the CDR3 is TGTGCCAGCAGCTTAGCGGGAGGAGAGGGTAATGAGCAGTTCTTC. It encodes CASSLAGGEGNEQFF.

The V and J genes are TRBV6-1 and TRBJ2-7, with 9 nucleotides matching TRBD1. CDR3 length equals 14 residues. J gave up 6 bases and V 0 bases, and 3 bases lay outside the gene matches. Germline lookup yields CDR1 MNHNS and CDR2 SASEGT. The CDR3 here is CASSEAQGASEQYF. DNA of the CDR3: TGTGCCAGCAGTGAAGCACAGGGGGCGAGCGAGCAGTACTTC.

The chain uses TRBV9 and TRBJ2-1; 11 bases fit TRBD2. This CDR3 is built from 16 residues. In germline, CDR1 is SGDLS, CDR2 YYNGEE. V lost 4 bases, J lost 0 bases, and 3 bases stayed unmatched. For the CDR3, the DNA is TGTGCCAGCAGCAGTCTAGCGGGAGGCTCCTACAATGAGCAGTTCTTC. Translated, it gives CASSSLAGGSYNEQFF.

The chain uses TRBV5-5 and TRBJ2-5, with a possible D match to TRBD2 (6 bases). The germline V gene has CDR1 SGHKS and CDR2 YYEKEE (reference sequence). This CDR3 has 16 amino acids. V was clipped by 4 bases and J by 4 bases, with 20 bases between them. CDR3 nucleotide sequence: TGTGCCAGCAGCCCCTTCCGGGAGACAGCGAGAGAGACCCAGTACTTC. Protein sequence: CASSPFRETARETQYF.

The V call is TRBV6-5, the J call TRBJ1-2; possible D gene TRBD1, 5 bases. The germline V and J ends were trimmed by 2 bases and 8 bases, with 12 bases remaining between them. The germline V gene has CDR1 MNHEY and CDR2 SVGAGI. There are 13 residues in the CDR3. In nucleotides, the CDR3 is TGTGCCAGCAGTTACCGCACAGGACGGGGCTACACCTTC. This gives the protein CASSYRTGRGYTF.

The rearrangement joins TRBV7-8 to TRBJ2-3; D is undetermined. The V gene lost 3 bases and the J gene lost 1 base, with 8 bases spanning the gap. The CDR3 sequence is 14 residues long. Germline loops: CDR1 SGHVS, CDR2 FQNEAQ. CDR3 sequence (DNA): TGTGCCAGCAGCTTCGAGGCCCGCACAGATACGCAGTATTTT. It translates to CASSFEARTDTQYF.

The rearrangement joins TRBV18 to TRBJ2-7, with 7 bases matching TRBD2. V was pared by 2 bases and J by 1 base, with 5 bases of the junction left unmatched. Germline assignment: CDR1 KGHSH and CDR2 LQKENI. The CDR3 sequence is 15 residues long. Here the CDR3 reads CASSPSAGESYEQYF. The CDR3 bases are TGTGCCAGCTCACCAAGCGCGGGAGAATCCTACGAGCAGTACTTC.

This chain uses TRBV10-3 with TRBJ1-1, with D unclear. The germline V gene has CDR1 ENHRY and CDR2 SYGVKD. Trimming cost V 10 bases and J 2 bases, with 11 bases left between them. The CDR3 is made up of 12 amino acids. As DNA, the CDR3 is TGTGCCAGTTCGCCGGGAAACACTGAAGCTTTCTTT. This gives the protein CASSPGNTEAFF.

This clone was counted a few times. This chain connects TRBV7-2 to TRBJ2-7; TRBD2 agrees at 8 bases. There are 14 residues in the CDR3. Unmatched junction bases numbered 6, after V lost 5 bases and J lost 3 bases. Germline values: CDR1 SGHTA, CDR2 FQGNSA. CDR3: CASSISGSRYEQYF. As DNA, the CDR3 is TGTGCCAGCAGCATAAGCGGGAGTCGCTACGAGCAGTACTTC.

V usage is TRBV5-1 and J usage is TRBJ2-7; 8 bases agree with TRBD2. J lost 3 bases, V lost 3 bases, and 8 bases had no gene match. This CDR3 has 15 amino acids. Germline-derived CDR1 and CDR2 are SGHRS and YFSETQ. This CDR3 is CASSSGSGSRYEQYF. As DNA, the CDR3 is TGCGCCAGCAGCTCAGGGAGCGGGAGCCGCTACGAGCAGTACTTC.

The genes are TRBV18 and TRBJ2-1, with TRBD1 matching over 9 bases. Looked up from germline, CDR1 is KGHSH and CDR2 is LQKENI. Trimming at V came to 3 bases and at J to 7 bases, leaving 16 bases not matched to a gene. The CDR3 has 18 residues. The CDR3 loop reads CASSPLGLTGGAGNEQFF. The CDR3 DNA follows: TGTGCCAGCTCACCCCTAGGATTAACAGGGGGCGCTGGTAATGAGCAGTTCTTC. The variable domain in full, completed from reference TRBV18 and TRBJ2-1, reads NAGVMQNPRHLVRRRGQEARLRCSPMKGHSHVYWYRQLPEEGLKFMVYLQKENIIDESGMPKERFSAEFPKEGPSILRIQQVVRGDSAAYFCASSPLGLTGGAGNEQFFGPGTRLTVL.

The chain employs TRBV6-5 and TRBJ2-7, with 10 bases that match TRBD1. Germline CDR1 reads MNHEY; CDR2 reads SVGAGI. Trimming cost V 0 bases and J 0 bases; bases outside gene matches: 2. The CDR3 totals 16 residues. The CDR3 is CASSYSGTGASYEQYV. The CDR3 region has the DNA TGTGCCAGCAGTTACTCCGGGACAGGGGCCTCCTACGAGCAGTACGTC.

The chain combines TRBV30 with TRBJ1-2; 7 positions agree with TRBD1. J lost 7 bases, V lost 2 bases, and 10 bases had no gene match. The CDR3 loop spans 14 amino acids. The germline V gene encodes CDR1 GTSNPN and CDR2 SVGIG (reference sequence). The CDR3 reads CAWSPKDRVRGYTF. The CDR3 nucleotides read TGTGCCTGGAGTCCAAAAGACAGGGTGCGTGGCTACACCTTC.